This T cell receptor (beta chain) was identified during a study of OX40 agonist ivuxolimab in advanced cancers. Here immunoSEQ multiplex PCR was the method, and the copy in TCRdb shows in-frame clones only, minus some. The profile shows over 70,000 clones, about 88% of them singletons. Looked up from germline, CDR1 is LNHDA and CDR2 is SQIVND (reference sequence). CDR3 length: 16 residues. J lost 1 base, V lost 8 bases, and 10 bases had no gene match. The sample consisted of CD4+ or CD8+ T cells sorted from blood, taken in a trial of the OX40 agonist ivuxolimab. The rearrangement joins TRBV19 to TRBJ2-1; 8 nucleotides line up with TRBD1. The sequence derives from an adult with an advanced solid tumor such as melanoma, head and neck, liver or kidney cancer. CDR3 sequence: CASPGGSKLSYNEQFF. The CDR3 coding sequence is TGTGCCAGTCCAGGGGGCTCCAAGTTATCCTACAATGAGCAGTTCTTC. The full variable domain, rest sourced from reference TRBV19 and TRBJ2-1, is DGGITQSPKYLFRKEGQNVTLSCEQNLNHDAMYWYRQDPGQGLRLIYYSQIVNDFQKGDIAEGYSVSREKKESFPLTVTSAQKNPTAFYLCASPGGSKLSYNEQFFGPGTRLTVL.